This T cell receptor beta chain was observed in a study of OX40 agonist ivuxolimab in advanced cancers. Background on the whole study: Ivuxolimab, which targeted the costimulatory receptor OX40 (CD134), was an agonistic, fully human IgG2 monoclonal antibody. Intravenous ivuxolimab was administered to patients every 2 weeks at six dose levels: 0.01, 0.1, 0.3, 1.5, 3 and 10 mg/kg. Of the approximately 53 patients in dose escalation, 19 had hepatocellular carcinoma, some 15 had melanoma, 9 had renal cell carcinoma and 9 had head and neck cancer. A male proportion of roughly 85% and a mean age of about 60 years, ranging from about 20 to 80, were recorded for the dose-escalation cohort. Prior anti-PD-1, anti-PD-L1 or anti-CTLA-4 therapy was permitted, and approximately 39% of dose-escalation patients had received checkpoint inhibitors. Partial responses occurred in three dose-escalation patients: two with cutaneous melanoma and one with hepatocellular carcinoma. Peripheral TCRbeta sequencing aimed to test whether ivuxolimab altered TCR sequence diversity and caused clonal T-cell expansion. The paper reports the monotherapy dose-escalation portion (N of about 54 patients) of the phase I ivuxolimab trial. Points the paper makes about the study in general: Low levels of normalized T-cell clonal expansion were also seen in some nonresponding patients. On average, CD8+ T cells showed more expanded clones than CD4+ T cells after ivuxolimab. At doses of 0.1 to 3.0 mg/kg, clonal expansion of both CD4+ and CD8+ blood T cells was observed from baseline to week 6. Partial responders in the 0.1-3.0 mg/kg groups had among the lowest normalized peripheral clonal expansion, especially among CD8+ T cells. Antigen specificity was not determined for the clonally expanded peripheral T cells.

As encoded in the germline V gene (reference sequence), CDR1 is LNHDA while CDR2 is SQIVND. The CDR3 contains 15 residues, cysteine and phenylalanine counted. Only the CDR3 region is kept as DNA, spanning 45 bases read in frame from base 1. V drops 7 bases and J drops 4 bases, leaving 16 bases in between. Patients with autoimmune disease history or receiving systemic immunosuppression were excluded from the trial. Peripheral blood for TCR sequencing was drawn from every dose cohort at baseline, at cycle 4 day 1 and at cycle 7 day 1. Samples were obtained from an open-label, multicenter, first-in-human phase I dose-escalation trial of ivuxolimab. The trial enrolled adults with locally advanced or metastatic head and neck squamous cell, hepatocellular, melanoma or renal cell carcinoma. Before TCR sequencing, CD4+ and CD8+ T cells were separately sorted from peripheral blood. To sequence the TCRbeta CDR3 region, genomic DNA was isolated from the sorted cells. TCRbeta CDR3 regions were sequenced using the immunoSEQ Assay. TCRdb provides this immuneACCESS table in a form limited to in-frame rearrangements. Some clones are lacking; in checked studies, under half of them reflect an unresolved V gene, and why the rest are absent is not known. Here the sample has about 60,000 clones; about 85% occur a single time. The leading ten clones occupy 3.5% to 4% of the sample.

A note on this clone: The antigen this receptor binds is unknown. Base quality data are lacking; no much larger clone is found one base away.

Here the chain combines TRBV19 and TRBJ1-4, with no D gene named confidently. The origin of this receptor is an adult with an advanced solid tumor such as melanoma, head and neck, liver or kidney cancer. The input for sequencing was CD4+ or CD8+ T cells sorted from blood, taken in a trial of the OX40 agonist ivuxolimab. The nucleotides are TGTGCCAGTACCCACGTGGACGGATTTAATGAAAAACTGTTTTTT. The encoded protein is CASTHVDGFNEKLFF.